This TCR beta chain was profiled in a study of blood T cells in healthy people across ages. V lost 4 bases, J lost 1 base, and 12 bases lay in between. CDR1 and CDR2 from the germline V gene are SQVTM and ANQGSEA. The CDR3 extends over 14 amino acids. PCR was performed a second time for roughly 7 to 12 cycles using a sample-barcoded 5' primer and a J-beta primer mix. TCRdb reprocessed the 5' RACE reads via MiXCR and lists one record per CDR3 protein. The sample includes under 2 million distinct CDR3 sequences, roughly a third of them seen just once. The table lists this clonotype with many counts. Source material: blood. The V call is TRBV29-1, the J call TRBJ2-3; weak D call: TRBD1 (5 bases). This TCR came from a woman in her thirties in good health. The CDR3 region is CSVASRVGTDTQYF. Written as DNA, the CDR3 is TGCAGCGTTGCGAGCAGGGTAGGCACAGATACGCAGTATTTT.